Here is one T cell receptor (beta chain) with its context. From germline, CDR1 is DFQATT and CDR2 SNEGSKA (reference sequence). The CDR3 loop spans 14 amino acids. Losses at the gene ends were 5 bases for V and 0 bases for J; bases not matched to a gene: 4. The study recruited healthy Caucasian donors from Russia who were aged about 6 to 95. A second PCR, run for 7 to 11 cycles, used a sample-barcoded 5' primer plus a J-beta primer mix. TCRdb reanalysed the 5' RACE reads using MiXCR and keeps one entry per CDR3 protein. The sample carries hundreds of thousands of distinct CDR3 sequences, roughly 25% recorded once. This entry belongs to a study of blood T cells in healthy people across ages. The same sample was also studied in work on T cells of mothers and their children. As that study records: The people who donated were three healthy Caucasian mothers and their six children. Per mother, over 9 million TCR beta CDR3 reads were obtained; per child, 2.5 million to 3.5 million.

Sequenced input: blood. The sequence was obtained from a boy aged 10-17 years in good health. The gene calls are TRBV20-1 and TRBJ1-3; 7 bases agree with TRBD1. CDR3: CSAPGQHSGNTIYF. CDR3 sequence (DNA): TGCAGTGCTCCGGGACAGCACTCTGGAAACACCATATATTTT.